The 22 T cell receptor beta chains below were found in one sample sequenced in a study of spatial heterogeneity in lung cancer. TCRdb recomputed calls from the 5' RACE reads with MiXCR, one row per CDR3 protein. The sample consists of some 20,000 distinct CDR3 sequences, 3.3% of them appearing once. Time point denoted: sample taken at primary tumor resection. The authors sequenced whole RNA from tumor, nontumor lung or frozen PBMC without sorting. This specimen was PBMCs, taken at surgery. Receptor source: a female donor with early-stage non-small cell lung cancer.

This clonotype occurred many times. The chain employs TRBV6-5 and TRBJ1-1, with D unresolved. The V end lost 5 bases, the J end lost 1 base, and 11 bases lay between the germline ends. Germline lookup yields CDR1 MNHEY and CDR2 SVGAGI. The CDR3 has 14 residues. Here the CDR3 DNA reads TGTGCCAGCAGTCCGGGATGGGCGAACACTGAAGCTTTCTTT. It is translated as CASSPGWANTEAFF.

This clonotype was counted ten times or more. The rearrangement uses TRBV5-6 and TRBJ1-1; TRBD1 aligns across 9 bases. The V gene's germline CDR1 is SGHDT and CDR2 YYEEEE. The V segment lost 3 bases and the J segment 11 bases; nucleotides outside the gene matches: 5. This CDR3 spans 12 amino acids. The CDR3 sequence: CASSWTGEGAFF. DNA for the CDR3: TGTGCCAGCAGCTGGACAGGGGAAGGCGCTTTCTTT.

This clonotype was recorded many times. The rearrangement uses TRBV6-2 or TRBV6-3 and TRBJ1-5; 9 nucleotides agree with TRBD1. The V gene's germline CDR1 is MNHEY and CDR2 SVGEGT. CDR3 length: 18 residues. J gave up 3 bases and V 3 bases, and 12 bases lay outside the gene matches. CDR3 amino acids: CASSYSFGRTGDNQPQHF. The CDR3 coding sequence is TGTGCCAGCAGTTATAGTTTCGGTCGGACAGGGGACAATCAGCCCCAGCATTTT.

The sample holds many counts of this clonotype. This chain connects TRBV5-1 to TRBJ1-1, with 8 bases lining up with TRBD1. Looked up from germline, CDR1 is SGHRS and CDR2 is YFSETQ. Unmatched junction bases numbered 5, after V lost 4 bases and J lost 3 bases. This CDR3 has 14 residues. Here the CDR3 DNA reads TGCGCCAGCAGCAATCAGGGGGCTTACACTGAAGCTTTCTTT. It is translated as CASSNQGAYTEAFF.

This clonotype is termed hyperexpanded. V and J are TRBV21-1 and TRBJ1-1. TRBV21-1 is recorded as a pseudogene. This CDR3 region has 15 residues. The CDR3 DNA reads as TGTGCCAGCAGCAAAAGTAACAGCGTAAACACTGAAGCTTTCTTT. This translates into CASSKSNSVNTEAFF.

This clonotype has a count of ten or more. V usage is TRBV7-9 and J usage is TRBJ2-7; a weak D match, TRBD2 (6 bases). The CDR3 runs 16 residues. Germline V CDR1 and CDR2: SEHNR, FQNEAQ (reference sequence). V was trimmed by 4 bases and J by 4 bases, leaving 20 bases between them. The chain's CDR3 is CASSSTRDLQPYEQYF. The DNA of the CDR3 is TGTGCCAGCAGCTCCACCCGGGACTTGCAACCATACGAGCAGTACTTC. Supplemented by reference TRBV7-9 and TRBJ2-7, the full variable domain reads DTGVSQNPRHKITKRGQNVTFRCDPISEHNRLYWYRQTLGQGPEFLTYFQNEAQLEKSRLLSDRFSAERPKGSFSTLEIQRTEQGDSAMYLCASSSTRDLQPYEQYFGPGTRLTVT.

V gene TRBV3-1 combines with J gene TRBJ2-5; weak D call: TRBD1 (6 bases). The CDR3 is 15 residues long. V lost 4 bases and J lost 5, with 17 bases in between. CDR1 and CDR2 (germline): LGHDT, YNNKEL (reference sequence). The CDR3 region has the DNA TGTGCCAGCAGCCCAGACAGGCCCTTTGGGGAGACCCAGTACTTC. Protein sequence: CASSPDRPFGETQYF.

This clonotype was recorded many times. The chain recombines TRBV20-1 with TRBJ1-6; D is undetermined. Germline assignment: CDR1 DFQATT and CDR2 SNEGSKA (reference sequence). Trimming shortened V by 0 bases and J by 7 bases, and 10 bases separated the two germline ends. CDR3 length: 14 residues. The CDR3 loop is CSARDGLRNSPLHF. The CDR3 region has the DNA TGCAGTGCTAGAGATGGTTTGAGGAATTCACCCCTCCACTTT.

This clonotype is medium-sized (0.01 to 0.1%) in the sample. The chain combines TRBV16 with TRBJ2-7; TRBD1 might be the D (6 bases). The CDR3 is 14 residues long. The germline gives CDR1 KGHSY, CDR2 FQNENV. The ends were cut back, 6 bases at V and 3 bases at J, with 15 bases in the middle. The CDR3 sequence is CASSPRGGSYEQYF. CDR3 nucleotides: TGTGCCAGCAGTCCCAGAGGGGGAAGCTACGAGCAGTACTTC.

The table lists this clonotype with many counts. The J gene is TRBJ2-3, the V gene TRBV28; TRBD2 agrees at 13 bases. Trimming at V came to 5 bases and at J to 5 bases, leaving 7 bases not matched to a gene. This CDR3 has 16 residues. Germline V gene data show CDR1 as MDHEN and CDR2 as SYDVKM. The CDR3 region is CASSVTSGRAGDTQYF. The CDR3 bases are TGTGCCAGCAGTGTAACTAGCGGGAGGGCCGGAGATACGCAGTATTTT.

J is TRBJ2-2 and V is TRBV6-5, with D possibly matching TRBD2 (6 bases). Between the trimmed V and J ends, which lost 7 bases and 6 bases, there was a span of 27 bases. CDR1 is MNHEY and CDR2 is SVGAGI in the germline V gene. The CDR3 is 18 residues long. The CDR3 protein is CASNPTWGTSNLAGELFF. CDR3 DNA: TGTGCCAGCAACCCGACATGGGGGACTTCCAACTTAGCCGGGGAGCTGTTTTTT.

This clonotype was counted many times. The chain employs TRBV12-3 or TRBV12-4 and TRBJ2-7; TRBD2 agrees at 7 bases. The CDR3 extends over 14 amino acids. V shed 8 bases, J shed 6 bases, and the junction held 13 bases outside the gene matches. The CDR3 loop is CASEPGGSWGEQYF. The CDR3 bases are TGTGCCAGCGAACCGGGGGGATCTTGGGGCGAGCAGTACTTC.

This clonotype was detected many times. The chain combines TRBV28 with TRBJ2-7; tentatively, D is TRBD2 (6 bases). CDR3 length equals 15 residues. Trimming pared 3 bases from V and 7 bases from J, leaving 19 bases between. From germline, CDR1 is MDHEN and CDR2 SYDVKM. The CDR3 reads CASSFSGTSGKEQYF. Here the CDR3 DNA reads TGTGCCAGCAGTTTTAGTGGGACTTCAGGAAAGGAGCAGTACTTC.

This clonotype occurred many times. This chain uses TRBV7-9 with TRBJ2-3; maybe TRBD1 (5 bases). The CDR3 consists of 16 residues. V lost 1 base and J lost 2, with 13 bases in between. Germline CDR1 reads SEHNR; CDR2 reads FQNEAQ (reference sequence). The CDR3 region is CASSLGGRVHTDTQYF. The CDR3 DNA reads as TGTGCCAGCAGCTTAGGGGGCAGAGTCCACACAGATACGCAGTATTTT. Variable domain in full (rest from reference TRBV7-9 and TRBJ2-3): DTGVSQNPRHKITKRGQNVTFRCDPISEHNRLYWYRQTLGQGPEFLTYFQNEAQLEKSRLLSDRFSAERPKGSFSTLEIQRTEQGDSAMYLCASSLGGRVHTDTQYFGPGTRLTVL.

This clonotype has a count of ten or more. The gene calls are TRBV9 and TRBJ2-1; D possibly uses TRBD1 or TRBD2 (5 bases each). Per germline, CDR1 SGDLS and CDR2 YYNGEE. V lost 5 bases and J 2 bases, leaving 20 bases between the germline ends. This CDR3 region has 17 residues. CDR3 nucleotide sequence: TGTGCCAGCAGTTCCCCGCCTTCAGGGACCCCCTACAATGAGCAGTTCTTC. Its protein product is CASSSPPSGTPYNEQFF.

This clonotype showed up many times. V and J are TRBV6-4 and TRBJ1-1; tentative D call: TRBD1 (5 bases). V was clipped by 5 bases and J by 3 bases, with 7 bases between them. The CDR3 has 12 amino acids. Germline-derived CDR1 and CDR2 are MRHNA and SNTAGT. CDR3 bases: TGTGCCAGCAGTCCCAGGGACACTGAAGCTTTCTTT. Translated, it gives CASSPRDTEAFF.

The table lists this clonotype with many counts. This chain links TRBV11-1 with TRBJ2-7; TRBD1 matches at 7 bases. V shed 5 bases and J 6 bases; nucleotides not matched to a gene: 4. There are 12 residues in the CDR3. Germline CDR1 SGHAT, CDR2 FQDESV (reference sequence). This CDR3 is CASSIYRGEQYF. As DNA, the CDR3 is TGTGCCAGCAGCATTTACAGGGGCGAGCAGTACTTC.

This clonotype has a count of ten or more. This chain connects TRBV12-3 or TRBV12-4 to TRBJ2-7; 12 bases are shared with TRBD2. CDR3 size: 15 residues. J gave up 7 bases and V 5 bases, and 9 bases lay outside the gene matches. The DNA for the CDR3 is TGTGCCAGCAGTCCCCCGGGACTAGCGGGTTTTGAGCAGTACTTC. This gives the protein CASSPPGLAGFEQYF.

In its sample, this clonotype was seen many times. The J gene is TRBJ1-5, the V gene TRBV4-2; a weak D match, TRBD1 (6 bases). Between the trimmed V and J ends, which lost 4 bases and 3 bases, there was a span of 13 bases. CDR3 size: 15 residues. Germline V CDR1 and CDR2: LGHNA, YNFKEQ. The CDR3 DNA reads TGTGCCAGCAGCCCACGGACGGGACACAATCAGCCCCAGCATTTT. Its translation is CASSPRTGHNQPQHF.

This clonotype was seen ten or more times. The chain joins TRBV20-1 to TRBJ1-5, with D possibly TRBD1 on 6 matching bases. The V end lost 6 bases, the J end lost 0 bases, and 18 bases lay between the germline ends. CDR3 length: 16 residues. Germline CDR1 reads DFQATT; CDR2 reads SNEGSKA (reference sequence). CDR3 protein: CSAGDILGVSNQPQHF. In nucleotides, the CDR3 is TGCAGTGCGGGGGACATCCTAGGGGTTAGCAATCAGCCCCAGCATTTT.

CDR3 DNA: TGTGCCAGCAGCGGATCGGGAAGCTCCTACAATGAGCAGTTCTTC. Translating gives CASSGSGSSYNEQFF. The genes are TRBV5-6 and TRBJ2-1, with D maybe TRBD2 (5 bases). Germline CDR1 and CDR2: SGHDT and YYEEEE. There are 15 residues in the CDR3. The ends were cut back, 4 bases at V and 0 bases at J, with 11 bases in the middle.

This clonotype was recorded at least ten times. V is TRBV9 and J is TRBJ1-1; D gene uncertain. Germline CDR1 and CDR2: SGDLS and YYNGEE. The CDR3 has 13 amino acids. Trimming pared 6 bases from V and 4 bases from J, leaving 13 bases between. The CDR3 nucleotides are TGTGCCAGCACAGCGTTGCGGAGCACTGAAGCTTTCTTT. Amino acid sequence: CASTALRSTEAFF.